This T cell receptor (beta chain) was captured by sequencing in a study of cytotoxic CD8 clonotypes in ibrutinib-treated CLL. The CDR3 loop spans 14 amino acids. Germline loops: CDR1 SGDLS, CDR2 YYNGEE. On this clone: An end of the junction differs from the germline gene, which may be a read error.

Produced via immunoSEQ multiplex PCR; TCRdb's table is partial and in-frame only. The sample lists some 150,000 clones, roughly three quarters occurring once. This clonotype originated in a human donor with chronic lymphocytic leukemia. The chain couples TRBV9 to TRBJ2-2; tentative D call: TRBD2 (5 bases). The source was PBMCs, collected after 24 months of ibrutinib treatment. Here the CDR3 reads CASSVGGLARGAVF. The DNA for the CDR3 is TGTGCCAGCAGCGTAGGTGGGCTAGCCCGGGGAGCTGTTTTT.